This entry lists 29 T cell receptor beta chains sequenced from one sample in a study of tumor-infiltrating lymphocytes in primary liver carcinoma. Bulk tissue was left unsorted, and RNA and DNA were co-extracted from about 21-30 mg of it. Constant-region priming of roughly 500 ng total RNA yielded TCR beta cDNA. Library construction for TCR beta comprised three nested multiplex PCR rounds performed with slightly modified ARM-PCR. A C-beta reverse primer was combined with TRBV1-TRBV30 forward primers in the first two PCR rounds, and each round had around 11 cycles. Each CDR3 protein gets one entry after TCRdb re-called the multiplex PCR reads with MiXCR. The data contain 35,000 to 45,000 distinct CDR3 sequences, approximately 71% of them singletons. The sample taken for sequencing was tumor-adjacent normal liver tissue. These receptors all stem from a woman between 25 and 40 years old with primary liver carcinoma and hepatitis B virus infection.

A note on this clonotype: Since the CDR3 does not end with the conserved phenylalanine or tryptophan, this likely comes from a read error. The chain carries TRBV11-2 and TRBJ2-7; no clear D gene. The length of the CDR3 is 11 residues. The V end was cut by 6 bases, the J end by 4 bases, with 7 bases between. Germline values: CDR1 SGHAT, CDR2 FQNNGV. The CDR3, as DNA: TGTGCCAGCAGTCCAGCATACGAGCAGTACTCA. Its translation is CASSPAYEQYS.

The chain recombines TRBV6-1 with TRBJ2-2, with TRBD2 matching over 9 bases. Germline CDR1 reads MNHNS; CDR2 reads SASEGT. V shed 10 bases, J shed 7 bases, and the junction held 16 bases outside the gene matches. The CDR3 extends over 16 amino acids. The CDR3 region is CAKKAGGLGVGGELFF. The CDR3 DNA sequence: TGTGCCAAGAAGGCGGGAGGGCTCGGGGTCGGCGGGGAGCTGTTTTTT.

Regarding this clonotype: The junction and the germline gene differ at one end; a read error may be behind it. The chain joins TRBV14 to TRBJ2-7, with TRBD1 as a possible D gene (6 bases). Germline V gene lookup returns CDR1 SGHDN and CDR2 FVKESK. This CDR3 has 16 amino acids. The CDR3 nucleotides are TGTGCCGGCAGTCCGCGCAGGGGTTGGGGAACCTACGAGCAGTACTTC. This gives the protein CAGSPRRGWGTYEQYF.

To note about this clonotype: A junction boundary mismatches the germline segment, possibly from a read error. V usage is TRBV11-2 and J usage is TRBJ2-3, with 8 bases fitting TRBD2. The CDR3 contains 17 residues. Germline values: CDR1 SGHAT, CDR2 FQNNGV. The CDR3 sequence is CARSHRGSGSLTDTQYF. CDR3 coding DNA: TGTGCCAGGAGCCATCGAGGGAGCGGGAGCCTCACGGATACGCAGTACTTT.

Remarks on this clonotype: The junction does not match germline at one end; this may be a read error. The J gene is TRBJ1-2, the V gene TRBV29-1; D gene ambiguous. Germline-derived CDR1 and CDR2 are SQVTM and ANQGSEA. The CDR3 length is 13 residues. Here the CDR3 DNA reads TGCAGTGTTGCAAACAGATCGGCCTATGGCTACACCTTC. This translates into CSVANRSAYGYTF.

In regard to this clonotype: This may be a read error: a much more frequent sequence differs by one nucleotide. The missing conserved phenylalanine or tryptophan at the end of this CDR3 makes a read error likely. V and J are TRBV28 and TRBJ2-3, with unresolved D. Per germline, CDR1 MDHEN and CDR2 SYDVKM. This CDR3 region has 15 residues. The V end was cut by 2 bases, the J end by 3 bases, with 12 bases between. The CDR3 sequence is CASSLSQVETDTQYL. CDR3 nucleotides: TGTGCCAGCAGTTTAAGTCAGGTTGAGACAGATACGCAGTATTTA.

The chain joins TRBV7-2 to TRBJ2-7; 7 nucleotides align to TRBD2. V lost 5 bases, J lost 2 bases, and 12 bases stayed unmatched. The CDR3 runs to 16 residues. Germline loops: CDR1 SGHTA, CDR2 FQGNSA. The CDR3 coding sequence is TGTGCCAGCAGCCCTACCCCTCTAGCGGCGACCTACGAGCAGTACTTC. The encoded protein is CASSPTPLAATYEQYF.

V usage is TRBV5-6 and J usage is TRBJ2-2; possibly TRBD2 for D (5 bases). The germline V gene encodes CDR1 SGHDT and CDR2 YYEEEE. This CDR3 has 14 amino acids. V dropped 10 bases and J dropped 4 bases, with 17 bases sitting between them. The CDR3 DNA reads as TGTGCCTCCCGTGTGGTGGGAGTCACCGGGGAGCTGTTTTTT. Its translation is CASRVVGVTGELFF.

In the case of this clonotype: One end of the junction varies from germline; a read error may be responsible. This chain uses TRBV6-1 with TRBJ2-1, with 10 bases matching TRBD2. The germline gives CDR1 MNHNS, CDR2 SASEGT. This CDR3 contains 15 residues. In DNA form, the CDR3 reads TGTGCCAGCAGTGAAGGGTTAGCGGGAGGCTATGAGCAGTGCTTC. Encoded protein: CASSEGLAGGYEQCF.

As regards this clonotype: This may come from a read error, since a much larger clone is one base off. The chain links TRBV20-1 to TRBJ2-3; 9 bases match TRBD2. The CDR3 runs 12 residues. Germline lookup yields CDR1 DFQATT and CDR2 SNEGSKA (reference sequence). CDR3 in amino acids: CSTSGSTDTQYF. The CDR3 DNA sequence: TGCAGTACTAGCGGGAGCACAGATACGCAGTATTTT.

The count of this clonotype is one. It may be a read error: a sequence one base away is much more abundant. The chain combines TRBV24-1 with TRBJ2-1, with D hard to call. CDR3 length: 13 amino acids. Germline-derived CDR1 and CDR2 are KGHDR and SFDVKD. The CDR3 spells CANSDRVRIEQFF. CDR3 coding DNA: TGTGCCAACAGTGATCGGGTCCGGATAGAGCAGTTCTTC.

As to this clonotype: It may be a read error: a sequence one base away is much more abundant. The rearrangement links TRBV28 to TRBJ2-6, with D unclear. V lost 4 bases and J lost 1, with 11 bases in between. The CDR3 consists of 16 residues. The germline gives CDR1 MDHEN, CDR2 SYDVKM. CDR3 nucleotide sequence: TGTGCCAGCAGTTCCAGACTGGAATCTGGGGCCAACGTCCTGACTTTC. This codes for CASSSRLESGANVLTF.

The V call is TRBV2, the J call TRBJ1-3; TRBD1 might be the D (6 bases). The V gene lost 5 bases and the J gene lost 2 bases, with 10 bases spanning the gap. There are 14 residues in the CDR3. Per germline, CDR1 SNHLY and CDR2 FYNNEI. DNA for the CDR3: TGTGCCAGCAGTCCGGGGGCGGCTGGAAACACCATATATTTT. Residues: CASSPGAAGNTIYF.

On this clonotype: The junction does not match germline at one end; this may be a read error. The J gene is TRBJ2-3, the V gene TRBV7-9, with D perhaps assigned TRBD1 or TRBD2 (5 bases each). Germline loops: CDR1 SEHNR, CDR2 FQNEAQ (reference sequence). The CDR3 is 16 residues long. The chain's CDR3 is CAGSSARGVSTGTQYF. CDR3 nucleotides: TGTGCAGGCAGCTCGGCGCGAGGGGTTAGCACAGGTACGCAGTATTTT.

A note on this clonotype: The CDR3 carries no conserved terminal phenylalanine or tryptophan, so it likely arises from a read error. The V and J genes are TRBV6-1 and TRBJ1-1; no firm D call. Germline lookup yields CDR1 MNHNS and CDR2 SASEGT. This CDR3 contains 15 residues. Trimming took 10 bases from V and 6 from J, leaving 24 bases between them. CDR3 bases: TGTGCCATTACCTTGGAAAGGCTTAGCGGCTCTGAAGCTTTCGTT. Translating gives CAITLERLSGSEAFV.

V gene TRBV29-1 combines with J gene TRBJ1-4; unclear D gene. This CDR3 comprises 13 residues. The V gene lost 7 bases and the J gene lost 3 bases, with 12 bases spanning the gap. CDR1 is SQVTM and CDR2 is ANQGSEA in the germline V gene. The CDR3 sequence is CSARWASNEKLFF. The CDR3 nucleotides are TGCAGCGCCAGATGGGCATCTAATGAAAAACTGTTTTTT.

With respect to this clonotype: Its ends do not fully match the called genes, so a read error is possible. The chain employs TRBV12-3 or TRBV12-4 and TRBJ1-1, with D possibly TRBD1 on 6 matching bases. This CDR3 has 14 amino acids. The CDR3, as DNA: TGTGCCAGCATTTTAGGGGGTGGGGACACTGAAGCTTTCTTT. This gives the protein CASILGGGDTEAFF.

Concerning this clonotype: The germline gene is not matched at one end of the junction; a read error may be the cause. The CDR3 DNA reads TGCACCAGCAGCTCAGGGTTTGGCAGAGAGTCACCCCTCCACTTT. Translated: CTSSSGFGRESPLHF. The rearrangement links TRBV4-1 to TRBJ1-6, with a tentative D call TRBD1 (5 bases). Germline CDR1 is MGHRA and CDR2 is YSYEKL. The CDR3 extends over 15 amino acids.

The rearrangement links TRBV11-2 to TRBJ2-7, with a tentative D call TRBD2 (6 bases). V was clipped by 5 bases and J by 4 bases, with 12 bases between them. The CDR3 contains 13 residues. Germline V gene data show CDR1 as SGHAT and CDR2 as FQNNGV. The CDR3 DNA follows: TGTGCCAGCAGCCCTCCGGGGAGGTACGAGCAGTACTTC. This codes for CASSPPGRYEQYF.

As to this clonotype: One junction end does not reproduce the germline sequence, and a read error may be involved. The chain couples TRBV11-3 to TRBJ2-5, with D maybe TRBD2 (6 bases). The CDR3 length is 18 residues. Germline CDR1 reads SGHNT; CDR2 reads YENEEA. This CDR3 is CACSPGDSSHGVQETQYF. The CDR3 region has the DNA TGTGCCTGCAGCCCGGGGGATTCTAGCCACGGTGTGCAAGAGACACAGTACTTC. Full variable domain (missing parts from reference TRBV11-3 and TRBJ2-5): EAGVVQSPRYKIIEKKQPVAFWCNPISGHNTLYWYLQNLGQGPELLIRYENEEAVDDSQLPKDRFSAERLKGVDSTLKIQPAELGDSAVYLCACSPGDSSHGVQETQYFGPGTRLLVL.

This chain uses TRBV6-2 or TRBV6-3 with TRBJ2-1; 10 positions agree with TRBD2. V shed 7 bases, J shed 10 bases, and the junction held 16 bases outside the gene matches. Germline V gene sequence: CDR1 MNHEY, CDR2 SVGEGT. The CDR3 covers 16 residues. The CDR3 loop is CASTLWASGGPFEQFF. For the CDR3, the DNA is TGTGCCAGCACTCTCTGGGCTAGCGGGGGACCGTTCGAGCAGTTCTTC.

In this sample, this clonotype turned up many times. The V and J genes are TRBV12-3 or TRBV12-4 and TRBJ2-1; D possibly matches TRBD1 or TRBD2 (6 bases each). This CDR3 comprises 14 residues. V dropped 10 bases and J dropped 2 bases, with 15 bases sitting between them. As DNA, the CDR3 is TGTGCCACCAGGGGTAGCGGAACCTACAATGAGCAGTTCTTC. Translated: CATRGSGTYNEQFF.

With regard to this clonotype: A junction end diverges from the germline sequence, so it may reflect a read error. This sequence joins TRBV6-5 and TRBJ1-6, with D uncertain. Germline V gene data show CDR1 as MNHEY and CDR2 as SVGAGI. The CDR3 length is 16 residues. The CDR3 loop is CVSSKQYAIHNSPLHF. The CDR3, as DNA: TGTGTCAGCAGTAAACAGTATGCCATACATAATTCACCCCTCCACTTT.

With respect to this clonotype: Sequence at one end of the junction differs from germline and may be a read error. The chain recombines TRBV4-2 with TRBJ2-3, with 7 bases identical to TRBD1. CDR1 and CDR2 (germline): LGHNA, YNFKEQ. The CDR3 runs to 15 residues. CDR3 DNA: TGTGTCAGCAGCCTGGGTCAGGGGGGCACAGATACGCAGTATTTT. Residues: CVSSLGQGGTDTQYF.

Points on this clonotype: A junction end diverges from the germline sequence, so it may reflect a read error. V is TRBV14 and J is TRBJ2-7; TRBD1 is a possible D gene (6 bases). Germline-derived CDR1 and CDR2 are SGHDN and FVKESK. The CDR3 is 16 residues long. CDR3: CAISPRRGWGTYDQYF. The CDR3 DNA follows: TGTGCCATCAGCCCGCGCAGGGGTTGGGGAACCTACGATCAGTACTTC.

As regards this clonotype: The final CDR3 position lacks the conserved phenylalanine or tryptophan, pointing to a likely read error. The chain combines TRBV7-3 with TRBJ2-1; 12 nucleotides match TRBD2. V lost 5 bases to trimming and J lost 7 bases; unmatched junction nucleotides: 6. The CDR3 covers 15 residues. Germline lookup yields CDR1 SGHTA and CDR2 FQGTGA. This CDR3 reads CASSKGLAGKNEQFS. The CDR3, as DNA: TGTGCCAGCAGCAAAGGACTAGCGGGGAAAAATGAGCAGTTCTCC.

V is TRBV4-3 and J is TRBJ2-3; D gene uncertain. V gave up 3 bases and J gave up 6 bases, with 25 bases separating them. This CDR3 comprises 18 residues. Germline V lookup: CDR1 LGHNA, CDR2 YSLEER. Written as DNA, the CDR3 is TGCGCCAGCAGCCATTCGGTCTGGTTGGGTGATCACGATGATACGCAGTATTTT. Protein product: CASSHSVWLGDHDDTQYF.

With respect to this clonotype: Its ends do not fully match the called genes, so a read error is possible. The J gene is TRBJ1-1, the V gene TRBV13; D possibly corresponds to TRBD1 (5 bases). Per germline, CDR1 PRHDT and CDR2 FYEKMQ (reference sequence). The CDR3 contains 17 residues. CDR3 loop: CVSGLEGFGIGGTEAFF. CDR3 DNA sequence: TGTGTCAGCGGCTTAGAAGGGTTTGGTATTGGGGGCACTGAAGCTTTCTTT.

This clonotype appeared a few times. V and J are TRBV20-1 and TRBJ2-3; D is uncertain. Trimming pared 5 bases from V and 0 bases from J, leaving 6 bases between. The length of the CDR3 is 12 residues. Germline lookup yields CDR1 DFQATT and CDR2 SNEGSKA (reference sequence). CDR3 in DNA: TGCAGTGCTCATTCCAGCACAGATACGCAGTATTTT. Protein product: CSAHSSTDTQYF.